The 20 T cell receptor beta chains below were found in one sample sequenced in a study of identical twins. MiXCR was run by TCRdb on the 5' RACE reads, yielding one entry per CDR3 protein. Among hundreds of thousands of distinct CDR3 sequences listed, approximately 13% were seen once. In addition, the sample was reused for a study of yellow fever vaccine responses in identical twins.

The material sequenced was CD8+ T cells sorted from blood. These receptors all stem from a woman under 30 in good health.

The sample holds a few counts of this clonotype. The CDR3 reads CSANGGAGESSSYNEQFF. DNA for the CDR3: TGCAGTGCCAACGGGGGAGCGGGGGAGTCTAGCTCCTACAATGAGCAGTTCTTC. This chain connects TRBV20-1 to TRBJ2-1, with 8 bases that match TRBD2. CDR3 length: 18 residues. The germline gives CDR1 DFQATT, CDR2 SNEGSKA (reference sequence). Trimming took 6 bases from V and 0 from J; bases not matched to a gene: 16.

This clonotype was recorded a few times. The chain combines TRBV7-8 with TRBJ2-5; 7 nucleotides line up with TRBD2. CDR3 length: 17 residues. The germline gives CDR1 SGHVS, CDR2 FQNEAQ. Unmatched junction bases numbered 12, after V lost 0 bases and J lost 5 bases. The CDR3 sequence is CASSLARTTGEGETQYF. As DNA, the CDR3 is TGTGCCAGCAGCTTAGCTCGGACAACGGGGGAGGGGGAGACCCAGTACTTC.

The sample holds a few counts of this clonotype. The chain recombines TRBV20-1 with TRBJ2-1; 8 nucleotides line up with TRBD1. The CDR3 is 14 amino acids. With 5 bases clipped from V and 7 bases from J, the junction kept 10 bases outside the gene matches. Germline CDR1 and CDR2: DFQATT and SNEGSKA (reference sequence). The CDR3 reads CSASPGTGGNEQFF. DNA of the CDR3: TGCAGTGCTTCACCCGGGACAGGCGGAAATGAGCAGTTCTTC.

This clonotype was counted only a few times. The gene calls are TRBV5-1 and TRBJ2-7, with a tentative D call TRBD2 (6 bases). The germline V gene has CDR1 SGHRS and CDR2 YFSETQ. This CDR3 comprises 17 residues. Trimming left V 4 bases short and J 7 bases short, with 27 bases between. CDR3 sequence: CASSNTSREPPDQEQYF. DNA for the CDR3: TGCGCCAGCAGCAACACATCGCGGGAACCTCCCGACCAGGAGCAGTACTTC.

This clonotype was counted at least ten times. The V gene is TRBV12-3 or TRBV12-4, the J gene TRBJ2-1; D perhaps matches TRBD2 (6 bases). Trimming cost V 2 bases and J 7 bases, with 9 bases left between them. The CDR3 is made up of 13 amino acids. The CDR3 nucleotides are TGTGCCAGCAGTTTAAGACTAGGGAATGAGCAGTTCTTC. Its translation is CASSLRLGNEQFF.

A few counts support this clonotype. The chain joins TRBV11-2 to TRBJ2-3; a possible D gene is TRBD1 (6 bases). Per germline, CDR1 SGHAT and CDR2 FQNNGV. This CDR3 region has 15 residues. V shed 0 bases and J shed 6 bases, with 13 bases lying between them. CDR3 protein: CASSLDAGAGDTQYF. CDR3 DNA: TGTGCCAGCAGCTTAGATGCAGGGGCAGGCGATACGCAGTATTTT.

This clonotype was observed a few times. The rearrangement joins TRBV7-8 to TRBJ1-5; D is unresolved. Germline V lookup: CDR1 SGHVS, CDR2 FQNEAQ. The V end was cut by 0 bases, the J end by 4 bases, with 7 bases between. The CDR3 loop spans 14 amino acids. The chain's CDR3 is CASSLALGNQPQHF. The CDR3 nucleotides are TGTGCCAGCAGCTTAGCGCTTGGGAATCAGCCCCAGCATTTT.

This chain joins TRBV7-9 and TRBJ2-2; 9 bases agree with TRBD1. J was trimmed by 6 bases and V by 2 bases; bases with no gene match: 4. The CDR3 covers 15 residues. Germline values: CDR1 SEHNR, CDR2 FQNEAQ (reference sequence). The DNA of the CDR3 is TGTGCCAGCAGCTTAATACGGACAGGGGCCGGGGAGCTGTTTTTT. It specifies CASSLIRTGAGELFF.

The CDR3 loop is CASSLIPGQGGTEAFF. The CDR3, as DNA: TGTGCCAGCAGTTTAATCCCCGGACAGGGAGGAACTGAAGCTTTCTTT. The chain employs TRBV7-9 and TRBJ1-1, with 8 bases aligning to TRBD1. The CDR3 covers 16 residues. Per germline, CDR1 SEHNR and CDR2 FQNEAQ (reference sequence). Trimming at V came to 6 bases and at J to 5 bases, leaving 14 bases not matched to a gene. Variable domain in full (rest from reference TRBV7-9 and TRBJ1-1): DTGVSQNPRHKITKRGQNVTFRCDPISEHNRLYWYRQTLGQGPEFLTYFQNEAQLEKSRLLSDRFSAERPKGSFSTLEIQRTEQGDSAMYLCASSLIPGQGGTEAFFGQGTRLTVV.

This clonotype was recorded at least ten times. This chain links TRBV13 with TRBJ2-3, with 10 bases identical to TRBD2. V lost 5 bases, J lost 2 bases, and 7 bases stayed unmatched. Germline V gives CDR1 PRHDT, CDR2 FYEKMQ (reference sequence). This CDR3 is built from 16 residues. CDR3 loop: CASSGEGTSVTDTQYF. The CDR3 region has the DNA TGTGCCAGCAGCGGGGAGGGGACTAGCGTCACAGATACGCAGTATTTT.

This chain uses TRBV20-1 with TRBJ1-1, with 8 bases identical to TRBD1. Trimming at V came to 0 bases and at J to 3 bases, leaving 9 bases not matched to a gene. Germline assignment: CDR1 DFQATT and CDR2 SNEGSKA (reference sequence). This CDR3 is built from 16 residues. CDR3 protein: CSARDRVTGVDTEAFF. CDR3 nucleotides: TGCAGTGCTAGAGACCGCGTGACAGGGGTGGACACTGAAGCTTTCTTT.

A single count supports this clonotype. This chain connects TRBV28 to TRBJ2-1, with 12 bases fitting TRBD2. CDR3 length: 17 residues. V was pared by 2 bases and J by 2 bases, with 4 bases of the junction left unmatched. In germline, CDR1 is MDHEN, CDR2 SYDVKM. CDR3 DNA sequence: TGTGCCAGCAGTTTACCCGGACTAGCGGGAACCTACAATGAGCAGTTCTTC. It yields the protein CASSLPGLAGTYNEQFF.

The chain has TRBV24-1 and TRBJ2-3; tentative D call: TRBD2 (6 bases). The germline V gene has CDR1 KGHDR and CDR2 SFDVKD. V was trimmed by 9 bases and J by 0 bases, leaving 9 bases between them. The CDR3 is 13 residues long. The CDR3 is CATGEVSTDTQYF. The CDR3 DNA follows: TGTGCCACCGGGGAGGTTAGCACAGATACGCAGTATTTT.

The rearrangement uses TRBV7-9 and TRBJ2-7; 7 positions match TRBD2. Germline CDR1 reads SEHNR; CDR2 reads FQNEAQ (reference sequence). The CDR3 runs 13 residues. V lost 5 bases and J lost 7; bases outside the gene matches: 8. CDR3 bases: TGTGCCAGCAGCCCCCGGGGGGACTGGGAGCAGTACGTC. Translating gives CASSPRGDWEQYV.

This clonotype has a handful of counts. V is TRBV11-2 and J is TRBJ2-5; D gene unclear. This CDR3 region has 18 residues. Deletions cut 7 bases from V and 2 bases from J, with 26 bases between. Germline lookup yields CDR1 SGHAT and CDR2 FQNNGV. CDR3 protein: CASNQIVRSSPLQETQYF. The CDR3 region has the DNA TGTGCCAGCAACCAAATAGTCAGGTCTTCCCCGCTACAAGAGACCCAGTACTTC. Variable domain in full (rest from reference TRBV11-2 and TRBJ2-5): EAGVAQSPRYKIIEKRQSVAFWCNPISGHATLYWYQQILGQGPKLLIQFQNNGVVDDSQLPKDRFSAERLKGVDSTLKIQPAKLEDSAVYLCASNQIVRSSPLQETQYFGPGTRLLVL.

The sample holds a few counts of this clonotype. The chain recombines TRBV5-1 with TRBJ2-1; D is uncertain. The germline V gene has CDR1 SGHRS and CDR2 YFSETQ. This CDR3 spans 14 amino acids. V lost 0 bases to trimming and J lost 9 bases, with 13 bases between them. The CDR3 sequence is CASSLETSNIEQFF. The DNA for the CDR3 is TGCGCCAGCAGCTTGGAGACATCTAACATTGAGCAGTTCTTC.

This clonotype was counted ten times or more. CDR3 in amino acids: CAISESIAYEQYF. The DNA of the CDR3 is TGTGCCATCAGTGAGTCTATAGCCTACGAGCAGTACTTC. The V and J genes are TRBV10-3 and TRBJ2-7; D not resolved. Germline CDR1 is ENHRY and CDR2 is SYGVKD. This CDR3 contains 13 residues. Trimming shortened V by 0 bases and J by 2 bases, and 5 bases separated the two germline ends.

The gene calls are TRBV20-1 and TRBJ2-1; 11 bases align to TRBD2. The CDR3 length is 16 residues. Germline assignment: CDR1 DFQATT and CDR2 SNEGSKA (reference sequence). V trimming: 0 bases; J trimming: 2 bases; junction bases outside the gene matches: 3. In DNA form, the CDR3 reads TGCAGTGCTAGAGAACTAGCGGGAGCTCCCTACAATGAGCAGTTCTTC. Protein: CSARELAGAPYNEQFF.

This clonotype has a count of ten or more. The J gene is TRBJ1-2, the V gene TRBV10-2, with a weak D call TRBD1 (5 bases). CDR1 is WSHSY and CDR2 is SAAADI in the germline V gene. Trimming left V 6 bases short and J 8 bases short, with 16 bases between. The CDR3 is 13 amino acids. CDR3 amino acids: CASSPSPRGGYTF. The CDR3 DNA is TGCGCCAGCAGCCCCAGCCCCCGGGGCGGCTACACCTTC.

The sample holds a few counts of this clonotype. The V call is TRBV27, the J call TRBJ2-7, with 8 bases lining up with TRBD1. V lost 6 bases to trimming and J lost 6 bases; unmatched junction nucleotides: 4. This CDR3 has 12 residues. The germline CDR1 and CDR2 sequences are MNHEY and SMNVEV (reference sequence). CDR3 sequence: CASSTGGSEQYV. CDR3 sequence (DNA): TGTGCCAGCAGCACAGGGGGAAGCGAGCAGTACGTC.